The clone carrying this T cell receptor (beta chain) was picked up one time. Its matching antigen is unknown. CDR3 length: 13 residues. V gave up 1 base and J gave up 5 bases, with 8 bases separating them. Germline V gene data show CDR1 as SGHDN and CDR2 as FVKESK. PCR was performed using 60 Vbeta and 13 Jbeta primers. Here immunoSEQ multiplex PCR was the method, and the copy in TCRdb shows in-frame clones only, minus some. Of 160,000 or so clones listed, around three quarters were seen once; the top ten hold approximately 3.7%. The entry originates in a study of cytomegalovirus exposure and HLA in healthy donors. The overall study: Drawn from HLA-typed donors, some 80 million unique TCRs were held in an early data release. The study, taken as a whole, reports: Prior analysis indicated that the majority of TCR beta V segments exhibited productivity approximately 87% or approximately 30% of the time. The availability of immune exposure information extended only to CMV serostatus. Cytomegalovirus association was listed for 164 TCR beta chains.

This chain uses TRBV14 with TRBJ1-2; no clear D gene. This TCR derives from a man aged 25 to 40 in good health and CMV-seropositive. Sequencing was performed on PBMCs. CDR3 nucleotide sequence: TGTGCCAGCAGCCAAGGACACTCATATGGCTACACCTTC. It yields the protein CASSQGHSYGYTF.